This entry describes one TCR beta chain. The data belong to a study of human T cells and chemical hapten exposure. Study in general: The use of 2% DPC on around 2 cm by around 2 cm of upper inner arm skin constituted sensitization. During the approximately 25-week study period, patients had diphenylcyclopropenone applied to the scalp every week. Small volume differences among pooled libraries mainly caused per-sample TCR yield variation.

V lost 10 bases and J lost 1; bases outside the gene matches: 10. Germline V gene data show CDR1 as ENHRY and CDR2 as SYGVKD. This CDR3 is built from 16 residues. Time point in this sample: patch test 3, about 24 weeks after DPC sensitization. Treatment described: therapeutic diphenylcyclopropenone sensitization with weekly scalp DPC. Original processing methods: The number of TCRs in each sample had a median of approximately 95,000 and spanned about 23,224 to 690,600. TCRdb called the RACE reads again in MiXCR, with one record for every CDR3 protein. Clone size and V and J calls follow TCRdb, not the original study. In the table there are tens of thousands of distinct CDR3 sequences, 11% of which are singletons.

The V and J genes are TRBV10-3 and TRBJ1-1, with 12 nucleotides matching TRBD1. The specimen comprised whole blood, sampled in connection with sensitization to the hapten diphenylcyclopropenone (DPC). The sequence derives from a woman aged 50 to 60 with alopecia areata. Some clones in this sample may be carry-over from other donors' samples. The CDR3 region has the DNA TGTGCCACGCGGGGGACAGGGGGCTTAGGGAACACTGAAGCTTTCTTT. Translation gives CATRGTGGLGNTEAFF.